One TCR beta chain is described in this entry. This sample was included in a study of cytomegalovirus exposure and HLA in healthy donors. The PCR ran on 60 Vbeta and 13 Jbeta primers. Clones were read by immunoSEQ multiplex PCR, and TCRdb kept only the in-frame ones, dropping some. This sample yields 200,000 to 250,000 clones, of which about 77% are seen a single time; 2.5% to 3.5% belongs to the top ten. The clonotype originates from a woman in her thirties in good health and CMV-seronegative. Sequenced material: PBMCs.

CDR3 DNA sequence: TGTGCCACCGGTAGGGGCACGAACACTGAAGCTTTCTTT. It codes for CATGRGTNTEAFF. This sequence joins TRBV15 and TRBJ1-1, with D maybe TRBD1 (5 bases). Looked up from germline, CDR1 is LNHNV and CDR2 is YYDKDF (reference sequence). The CDR3 totals 13 residues. Trimming removed 8 bases from V and 1 base from J, with 11 bases in between.